What follows are 14 T cell receptor beta chains derived from one specimen sequenced in a study of cytomegalovirus exposure and HLA in healthy donors. The PCR employed 60 Vbeta primers together with 13 Jbeta primers. This table comes from immunoSEQ multiplex PCR, and its TCRdb copy is limited to in-frame clones, with some not included. The sample has around 200,000 clones. The sequenced sample consisted of PBMCs. These receptor sequences come from a girl under 10 years old in good health and CMV-seropositive.

The chain combines TRBV6-1 with TRBJ1-1; no clear D. CDR3 length equals 14 residues. The germline V and J ends were trimmed by 7 bases and 0 bases, with 12 bases remaining between them. In germline, CDR1 is MNHNS, CDR2 SASEGT. The CDR3 DNA reads as TGTGCCAGCAAAGCGTCAGTTATGAACACTGAAGCTTTCTTT. Residues: CASKASVMNTEAFF.

This chain links TRBV19 with TRBJ1-2; 8 bases line up with TRBD1. Trimming cost V 6 bases and J 6 bases; bases outside gene matches: 18. The CDR3 contains 17 residues. From germline, CDR1 is LNHDA and CDR2 SQIVND (reference sequence). This CDR3 reads CASRSSQGAEWLNGYTF. CDR3 in DNA: TGTGCCAGTAGGTCGTCCCAGGGGGCTGAATGGCTGAATGGCTACACCTTC.

This sequence joins TRBV7-9 and TRBJ2-7, with D perhaps matching TRBD2 (5 bases). Germline V lookup: CDR1 SEHNR, CDR2 FQNEAQ (reference sequence). The V end lost 3 bases, the J end lost 7 bases, and 13 bases lay between the germline ends. The CDR3 contains 13 residues. CDR3 protein: CASSFMATGEQYF. CDR3 DNA: TGTGCCAGCAGCTTTATGGCGACGGGGGAGCAGTACTTC.

This chain joins TRBV6-1 and TRBJ2-5, with a weak D call TRBD1 (6 bases). The J call may be wrong; the DNA end is better matched by TRBJ2-7. From germline, CDR1 is MNHNS and CDR2 SASEGT. The length of the CDR3 is 17 residues. This chain's CDR3 is CASSEGGWYRENSEQYF. CDR3 nucleotides: TGTGCCAGCAGTGAAGGAGGGTGGTACAGGGAGAACAGCGAGCAGTACTTC.

V and J are TRBV5-8 and TRBJ1-2; 8 positions match TRBD1. CDR1 is SGHTS, CDR2 YDEGEE, per germline. Trimming took 4 bases from V and 3 from J; bases not matched to a gene: 14. The CDR3 contains 17 residues. CDR3 bases: TGTGCCAGCAGCCGCCCTTCCCCCGGGACAGGCGACTATGGCTACACCTTC. Protein product: CASSRPSPGTGDYGYTF.

CDR3 loop: CASSPRGGQPQHF. CDR3 sequence (DNA): TGTGCCAGCAGCCCTCGGGGGGGTCAGCCCCAGCATTTT. The rearrangement uses TRBV7-2 and TRBJ1-5, with a weak D call TRBD1 (5 bases). This CDR3 has 13 amino acids. CDR1 SGHTA and CDR2 FQGNSA come from the germline V gene. Trimming took 5 bases from V and 6 from J, leaving 11 bases between them.

With respect to this clone: Other DNA sequences in the same sample also yield this CDR3. The genes are TRBV7-2 and TRBJ2-3; D unresolved. Between the trimmed V and J ends, which lost 0 bases and 0 bases, there was a span of 4 bases. Germline loops: CDR1 SGHTA, CDR2 FQGNSA. This CDR3 is 14 amino acids long. The CDR3 DNA reads as TGTGCCAGCAGCTTAGCCTTAAGCACAGATACGCAGTATTTT. Its translation: CASSLALSTDTQYF.

The chain recombines TRBV7-2 with TRBJ1-3; D possibly corresponds to TRBD1 (5 bases). This CDR3 spans 18 amino acids. Trimming left V 4 bases short and J 0 bases short, with 19 bases between. Germline CDR1 is SGHTA and CDR2 is FQGNSA. DNA for the CDR3: TGTGCCAGCAGCTCTTCGGGACTTTCTGCGAGCTCTGGAAACACCATATATTTT. Translated, it gives CASSSSGLSASSGNTIYF. The full variable domain, its missing parts supplied by reference TRBV7-2 and TRBJ1-3, is GAGVSQSPSNKVTEKGKDVELRCDPISGHTALYWYRQSLGQGLEFLIYFQGNSAPDKSGLPSDRFSAERTGGSVSTLTIQRTQQEDSAVYLCASSSSGLSASSGNTIYFGEGSWLTVV.

The V and J genes are TRBV7-2 and TRBJ2-1; 13 nucleotides line up with TRBD2. From germline, CDR1 is SGHTA and CDR2 FQGNSA. The CDR3 is 15 residues long. After removal of 9 bases from V and 3 bases from J, the junction contained 5 bases not matched to a gene. The CDR3 loop reads CASGTSGTFYNEQFF. CDR3 bases: TGTGCCAGTGGGACTAGCGGGACCTTCTACAATGAGCAGTTCTTC.

The chain recombines TRBV28 with TRBJ1-2; D is perhaps TRBD1 (6 bases). Germline loops: CDR1 MDHEN, CDR2 SYDVKM. There are 17 residues in the CDR3. Deletions cut 4 bases from V and 6 bases from J, with 24 bases between. CDR3 bases: TGTGCCAGCAGTTACCAGAATGCGGGGGGGCAGATAGATGGCTACACCTTC. Translated: CASSYQNAGGQIDGYTF.

The chain recombines TRBV6-1 with TRBJ1-2; D call uncertain. The CDR3 loop spans 16 amino acids. V lost 2 bases and J lost 7, with 20 bases in between. CDR1 MNHNS and CDR2 SASEGT come from the germline V gene. This CDR3 reads CASSEPVTGLRVGYTF. CDR3 nucleotide sequence: TGTGCCAGCAGTGAACCCGTGACGGGCTTGAGGGTTGGCTACACCTTC.

The rearrangement uses TRBV6-5 and TRBJ2-7, with TRBD1 matching 9 bases. Germline-derived CDR1 and CDR2 are MNHEY and SVGAGI. Unmatched junction bases numbered 4, after V lost 2 bases and J lost 5 bases. This CDR3 has 14 amino acids. CDR3 residues: CASSYRGQGNEQYF. Here the CDR3 DNA reads TGTGCCAGCAGTTACCGGGGACAGGGAAACGAGCAGTACTTC.

The gene calls are TRBV19 and TRBJ1-4, with TRBD1 matching over 8 bases. The CDR3 extends over 15 amino acids. Trimming removed 4 bases from V and 7 bases from J; junction bases left unmatched: 8. Germline loops: CDR1 LNHDA, CDR2 SQIVND (reference sequence). The CDR3 sequence is CASSTRTGTGEKLFF. The CDR3 bases are TGTGCCAGTAGTACCAGGACAGGGACGGGTGAAAAACTGTTTTTT.

J is TRBJ2-5 and V is TRBV5-1; 8 positions agree with TRBD1. The CDR3 sequence is 15 residues long. Looked up from germline, CDR1 is SGHRS and CDR2 is YFSETQ. V shed 4 bases, J shed 3 bases, and the junction held 8 bases outside the gene matches. The CDR3 sequence is CASSTGTGSKETQYF. For the CDR3, the DNA is TGCGCCAGCAGCACCGGGACAGGATCCAAAGAGACCCAGTACTTC.